This T cell receptor (beta chain) emerged from a study of T-cell reconstitution after alpha-beta-depleted transplantation in children. The CDR3 runs to 15 residues. Trimming at V came to 6 bases and at J to 7 bases, leaving 12 bases not matched to a gene. From germline, CDR1 is MDHEN and CDR2 SYDVKM. Overall study results and limits: T-cell counts and diversity were attributed mostly to newly produced T cells one year after transplant.

For this clonotype: The antigen is not known.

Unique molecular identifiers were used in preparing the TCRbeta library. TCRdb reanalysed the PCR reads using MiXCR and keeps one entry per CDR3 protein. Among approximately 47,000 distinct CDR3 sequences listed, about 50% were seen once. The rearrangement uses TRBV28 and TRBJ1-5; 7 nucleotides agree with TRBD1. The origin of this receptor is a boy less than two years old with SCID, due to receive a stem cell transplant. Here the sequenced sample was peripheral blood, taken before TCRalphabeta/CD19-depleted stem cell transplant. The CDR3: CASRPQGVPKQPQHF. In nucleotides, the CDR3 is TGTGCCAGCAGGCCCCAGGGGGTGCCCAAGCAGCCCCAGCATTTT.